This TCR beta chain derives from a study of cytomegalovirus exposure and HLA in healthy donors. Both 60 Vbeta primers and 13 Jbeta primers went into the PCR. The table came from immunoSEQ multiplex PCR; TCRdb's copy has only in-frame clones and leaves some out. The sample carries around 170,000 clones, around 68% recorded once. This sequence was found in a girl aged 10 to 17 in good health and CMV-seronegative. The sequenced sample was PBMCs.

In nucleotides, the CDR3 is TGTGCCAGCGGTCGGGGACAGGGAAGGACCACCTACGAGCAGTACTTC. Its translation is CASGRGQGRTTYEQYF. The chain links TRBV9 to TRBJ2-7; 9 bases map to TRBD1. The CDR3 spans 16 residues. The J segment lost 2 bases and the V segment lost 7 bases, leaving 13 bases of the junction unmatched. CDR1 is SGDLS, CDR2 YYNGEE, per germline.